The clone carrying this T cell receptor beta chain was recorded many times. The antigen remains undetermined. In TCRdb, the 5' RACE reads were re-called with MiXCR into one record per CDR3 protein. The data contain fewer than 65,000 distinct CDR3 sequences, about a tenth of them singletons. These data originate in a study of neurological immune-mediated disorders. Study-wide findings and caveats: Multiple sclerosis was found to have the least TCR clonal expansion, below healthy controls, and HTLV-1-associated myelopathy the most.

Sequencing was performed on PBMCs. This sequence was found in a man aged 70-80 years with HTLV-1-associated myelopathy (HAM/TSP).

CDR3: CASSQVSGDKNIQYF. The CDR3 nucleotides are TGTGCCAGCAGCCAAGTATCGGGGGACAAAAACATTCAGTACTTC. The chain uses TRBV11-1 and TRBJ2-4; TRBD2 might be the D (6 bases). Germline CDR1 reads SGHAT; CDR2 reads FQDESV (reference sequence). The CDR3 consists of 15 residues. V shed 5 bases and J shed 3 bases, with 14 bases lying between them.